Reported below is one T cell receptor (beta chain). The CDR3 runs 15 residues. Germline assignment: CDR1 SGHAT and CDR2 FQNNGV. V was cut by 2 bases and J by 4 bases, with 15 bases left in between. This record belongs to a study of blood T cell repertoires in COVID-19. Profiling relied on immunoSEQ multiplex PCR, and the TCRdb table lists in-frame clones only, not all of them. The sample holds 220,000 or so clones, about 86% seen once. The sample taken for sequencing was peripheral blood. This chain uses TRBV11-2 with TRBJ2-7; a possible D gene is TRBD2 (6 bases). This TCR was recovered from a woman aged 50 to 60 with COVID-19, enrolled during active disease. The CDR3 DNA follows: TGTGCCAGCAGCTTATTTGGAGGGGCGGGATACGAGCAGTACTTC. This codes for CASSLFGGAGYEQYF.